One and the same sample provided the 12 T cell receptor beta chains below, sequenced in a study of cytomegalovirus exposure and HLA in healthy donors. Primers: 60 Vbeta forward and 13 Jbeta reverse. Sequencing was performed with immunoSEQ multiplex PCR; in TCRdb, only in-frame clones are kept and a portion is missing. The table records 90,000 to 150,000 clones, roughly 87% of them present only once. Sequencing was performed on PBMCs. These receptors came from a woman between 18 and 29 years old in good health and CMV-seronegative.

This clone was observed a few times. This sample also contains other DNA sequences that code for the same CDR3. V and J are TRBV7-2 and TRBJ1-1; tentative D call: TRBD1 (5 bases). The V gene's germline CDR1 is SGHTA and CDR2 FQGNSA. The CDR3 is made up of 13 amino acids. V was shortened by 5 bases and J by 1 base, with 8 bases between the two germline ends. The DNA for the CDR3 is TGTGCCAGCAGCCGTCAGGGGAACACTGAAGCTTTCTTT. Protein sequence: CASSRQGNTEAFF.

In DNA, the CDR3 is TGTGCCAGCAGCCCGGGGGGAAACAATGAGCAGTTCTTC. Amino acids: CASSPGGNNEQFF. The rearrangement uses TRBV11-3 and TRBJ2-1; 7 nucleotides line up with TRBD2. The CDR3 runs to 13 residues. J gave up 5 bases and V 5 bases, and 3 bases lay outside the gene matches. Germline CDR1 reads SGHNT; CDR2 reads YENEEA.

The chain links TRBV4-1 to TRBJ2-7; 16 bases match TRBD2. V shed 3 bases and J 5 bases; nucleotides not matched to a gene: 1. Germline V gene data show CDR1 as MGHRA and CDR2 as YSYEKL. The CDR3 length is 15 residues. The CDR3: CASSQGLAGGDEQYF. Here the CDR3 DNA reads TGCGCCAGCAGCCAGGGACTAGCGGGAGGGGACGAGCAGTACTTC.

V and J are TRBV6-5 and TRBJ1-2; D is unresolved. The germline V gene encodes CDR1 MNHEY and CDR2 SVGAGI. The CDR3 runs 15 residues. V was cut by 2 bases and J by 10 bases, with 20 bases left in between. DNA for the CDR3: TGTGCCAGCAGTTACGGTAGAGGGTTTCGCGTCGACTACACCTTC. This sequence encodes CASSYGRGFRVDYTF.

The gene calls are TRBV19 and TRBJ2-2, with 10 bases matching TRBD2. The length of the CDR3 is 18 residues. Germline trimming cut 2 bases from V and 8 bases from J; bases unmatched to any gene: 14. CDR1 and CDR2 from the germline V gene are LNHDA and SQIVND (reference sequence). In DNA, the CDR3 is TGTGCCAGTAGTATAATCCTAGCGGGGGCCCCCTTAGGGGGGGAGCTGTTTTTT. It yields the protein CASSIILAGAPLGGELFF. The full variable domain, with the rest looked up from reference TRBV19 and TRBJ2-2, is DGGITQSPKYLFRKEGQNVTLSCEQNLNHDAMYWYRQDPGQGLRLIYYSQIVNDFQKGDIAEGYSVSREKKESFPLTVTSAQKNPTAFYLCASSIILAGAPLGGELFFGEGSRLTVL.

This chain connects TRBV5-1 to TRBJ2-7, with D possibly TRBD2 on 6 matching bases. V lost 4 bases, J lost 3 bases, and 11 bases lay in between. Germline V lookup: CDR1 SGHRS, CDR2 YFSETQ. This CDR3 spans 13 amino acids. CDR3 in amino acids: CASSRDSNYEQYF. For the CDR3, the DNA is TGCGCCAGCAGCCGGGACTCCAACTACGAGCAGTACTTC.

The V and J genes are TRBV7-2 and TRBJ2-4, with 11 bases lining up with TRBD1. V gave up 3 bases and J gave up 8 bases; unmatched junction bases: 6. The CDR3 sequence is 15 residues long. Looked up from germline, CDR1 is SGHTA and CDR2 is FQGNSA. CDR3 protein: CASSLYRDRGDIQYF. The CDR3, as DNA: TGTGCCAGCAGCTTGTACCGGGACAGGGGGGACATTCAGTACTTC. Drawing the rest from reference TRBV7-2 and TRBJ2-4, the complete variable domain is GAGVSQSPSNKVTEKGKDVELRCDPISGHTALYWYRQSLGQGLEFLIYFQGNSAPDKSGLPSDRFSAERTGGSVSTLTIQRTQQEDSAVYLCASSLYRDRGDIQYFGAGTRLSVL.

The genes are TRBV7-9 and TRBJ1-1; D remains ambiguous. V lost 5 bases to trimming and J lost 5 bases, with 6 bases between them. The germline CDR1 and CDR2 sequences are SEHNR and FQNEAQ (reference sequence). This CDR3 is built from 11 residues. This chain's CDR3 is CASSPRTEAFF. The CDR3, as DNA: TGTGCCAGCAGCCCTAGGACTGAAGCTTTCTTT. Complete variable domain (other parts from reference TRBV7-9 and TRBJ1-1): DTGVSQNPRHKITKRGQNVTFRCDPISEHNRLYWYRQTLGQGPEFLTYFQNEAQLEKSRLLSDRFSAERPKGSFSTLEIQRTEQGDSAMYLCASSPRTEAFFGQGTRLTVV.

The chain joins TRBV5-4 to TRBJ1-1; D ambiguous. Per germline, CDR1 SGHNT and CDR2 YYREEE (reference sequence). V gave up 1 base and J gave up 1 base, with 8 bases separating them. This CDR3 is built from 14 residues. The CDR3 loop is CASSLSAKNTEAFF. As DNA, the CDR3 is TGTGCCAGCAGCTTGAGCGCAAAGAACACTGAAGCTTTCTTT.

The chain is built from TRBV7-9 and TRBJ2-1; tentatively, D is TRBD2 (6 bases). Trimming removed 4 bases at V and 0 bases at J, with 13 bases between. CDR1 SEHNR and CDR2 FQNEAQ come from the germline V gene (reference sequence). CDR3 size: 16 residues. The CDR3 region has the DNA TGTGCCAGCAGCTCCCGGGACTCCTCCTCCTACAATGAGCAGTTCTTC. Translating it yields CASSSRDSSSYNEQFF.

This chain joins TRBV13 and TRBJ2-1, with D tentatively TRBD1 (6 bases). The CDR3 runs to 14 residues. Germline CDR1 is PRHDT and CDR2 is FYEKMQ (reference sequence). V lost 3 bases and J lost 6, with 12 bases in between. CDR3 nucleotide sequence: TGTGCCAGCAGCTTTAACAGGGTTCGCAATGAGCAGTTCTTC. This gives the protein CASSFNRVRNEQFF.

The chain is built from TRBV18 and TRBJ1-3, with 9 nucleotides matching TRBD1. J lost 1 base, V lost 4 bases, and 8 bases had no gene match. The germline V gene has CDR1 KGHSH and CDR2 LQKENI. The CDR3 has 17 residues. The CDR3 is CASSLRQGGTSGNTIYF. CDR3 coding DNA: TGTGCCAGCTCACTTCGACAGGGGGGGACATCTGGAAACACCATATATTTT.